This T cell receptor beta chain is drawn from a study of TIL therapy for anti-PD-1-resistant metastatic lung cancer. About the research overall: Median patient age was almost 55, ranging 38-75 years. The study, taken as a whole, reports: Many TIL product clones were absent from baseline tumor, suggesting clonal contraction.

The libraries were made with immunoSEQ v3. Survey-level samples got roughly 1.9 million read pairs; deep-level samples got about 4.5-6.5 million. Repertoires were generated with immunoSEQ multiplex PCR, while TCRdb's copy carries only in-frame clones and drops some. Here the sample spans tens of thousands of clones, about three quarters being singletons. Documented time point: pre-treatment sample, taken before nivolumab and TIL therapy. The tumor samples were excised metastases, mostly pleural nodules or supraclavicular lymph nodes. Tumors were harvested before any PD-1/PD-L1 blockade. As regards this clone: No antigen is known for it.

V was trimmed by 0 bases and J by 0 bases, leaving 17 bases between them. Looked up from germline, CDR1 is GTSNPN and CDR2 is SVGIG (reference sequence). The CDR3 extends over 17 amino acids. This TCR was sampled from a person aged 25 to 80 with non-small cell lung cancer. V is TRBV30 and J is TRBJ1-1; D not certain. Here the sequenced sample was tumor tissue, taken at baseline. The CDR3: CAWSVWGTRTMNTEAFF. CDR3 coding DNA: TGTGCCTGGAGTGTATGGGGAACTCGAACCATGAACACTGAAGCTTTCTTT.